Below, 28 T cell receptor beta chains from the same sample are listed, as sequenced in a study of cytomegalovirus exposure and HLA in healthy donors (dated by TCRdb to 2017 to 2019). The library was generated by the immunoSEQ multiplex PCR assay. A mixture of 60 forward primers for TCR Vbeta segments and 13 reverse primers for TCR Jbeta segments was used in the multiplex PCR. TCRdb provides this immuneACCESS table in a form limited to in-frame rearrangements. Some clones are lacking; in checked studies, under half of them reflect an unresolved V gene, and why the rest are absent is not known. The sample includes around 150,000 clones, with 80% observed a single time. The ten top clones hold about 1.3% of the sample. Sequenced input: PBMCs. Source of these receptors: a woman aged 45-59 years in good health and CMV-seronegative.

V gene TRBV19 combines with J gene TRBJ2-3; tentatively, D is TRBD2 (6 bases). This CDR3 is 17 amino acids long. Germline V CDR1 and CDR2: LNHDA, SQIVND (reference sequence). V lost 5 bases, J lost 2 bases, and 20 bases lay in between. CDR3 sequence reads: CASSSRLGKPFTDTQYF. DNA of the CDR3: TGTGCCAGTAGTTCGCGACTAGGAAAGCCTTTCACAGATACGCAGTATTTT.

The V call is TRBV5-6, the J call TRBJ1-1; D not certain. The CDR3 loop spans 15 amino acids. Germline CDR1 SGHDT, CDR2 YYEEEE. Trimming shortened V by 2 bases and J by 0 bases, and 11 bases separated the two germline ends. CDR3 protein: CASSFTDVMNTEAFF. As DNA, the CDR3 is TGTGCCAGCAGCTTTACAGATGTCATGAACACTGAAGCTTTCTTT.

The J gene is TRBJ1-2, the V gene TRBV9; TRBD1 agrees at 8 bases. Germline CDR1 is SGDLS and CDR2 is YYNGEE. The V and J ends lost 0 bases and 0 bases, in that order; junction bases with no gene match: 4. The CDR3 is 16 amino acids. The CDR3 region has the DNA TGTGCCAGCAGCGTAGCCTTGACAGGGGCTAACTATGGCTACACCTTC. Its translation: CASSVALTGANYGYTF. Based on the CDR3 plus reference TRBV9 and TRBJ1-2, the full variable domain is DSGVTQTPKHLITATGQRVTLRCSPRSGDLSVYWYQQSLDQGLQFLIQYYNGEERAKGNILERFSAQQFPDLHSELNLSSLELGDSALYFCASSVALTGANYGYTFGSGTRLTVV.

The chain uses TRBV20-1 and TRBJ2-1; D is unclear. This CDR3 is built from 11 residues. V was cut by 6 bases and J by 3 bases, with 6 bases left in between. Germline values: CDR1 DFQATT, CDR2 SNEGSKA (reference sequence). Here the CDR3 DNA reads TGCAGTGCGACATTCTACAATGAGCAGTTCTTC. This codes for CSATFYNEQFF.

The chain has TRBV5-1 and TRBJ2-6; no clear D. V was trimmed by 4 bases and J by 0 bases, leaving 11 bases between them. Per the germline V gene, CDR1 is SGHRS and CDR2 is YFSETQ. This CDR3 spans 16 amino acids. The CDR3 DNA follows: TGCGCCAGCAGCCCTATTGGTCCCTCTGGGGCCAACGTCCTGACTTTC. Amino acid sequence: CASSPIGPSGANVLTF. The full variable domain, completed using reference TRBV5-1 and TRBJ2-6, is KAGVTQTPRYLIKTRGQQVTLSCSPISGHRSVSWYQQTPGQGLQFLFEYFSETQRNKGNFPGRFSGRQFSNSRSEMNVSTLELGDSALYLCASSPIGPSGANVLTFGAGSRLTVL.

This rearrangement joins TRBV28 to TRBJ2-3; 13 nucleotides match TRBD2. Germline values: CDR1 MDHEN, CDR2 SYDVKM. V was clipped by 6 bases and J by 0 bases; unmatched bases: 15. CDR3 length: 20 amino acids. The CDR3 nucleotides are TGTGCCAGCAGCTCCATCGGACTAGCGGGAGTGGGGGCTAGCACAGATACGCAGTATTTT. It encodes CASSSIGLAGVGASTDTQYF.

The chain carries TRBV19 and TRBJ2-1; D is uncertain. The CDR3 contains 14 residues. The germline V and J ends were trimmed by 3 bases and 3 bases, with 9 bases remaining between them. Germline assignment: CDR1 LNHDA and CDR2 SQIVND (reference sequence). In nucleotides, the CDR3 is TGTGCCAGTAGTATTTTTCTCAGCTACAATGAGCAGTTCTTC. As protein: CASSIFLSYNEQFF.

CDR3 loop: CASSSRGTAGNTIYF. CDR3 DNA: TGTGCCAGCAGCTCTAGGGGGACCGCTGGAAACACCATATATTTT. The chain joins TRBV7-9 to TRBJ1-3; TRBD1 might be the D (6 bases). Trimming pared 4 bases from V and 2 bases from J, leaving 12 bases between. The CDR3 runs 15 residues. CDR1 is SEHNR and CDR2 is FQNEAQ in the germline V gene (reference sequence).

The chain is built from TRBV5-6 and TRBJ1-2; 7 bases are shared with TRBD1. The CDR3 has 15 residues. Germline values: CDR1 SGHDT, CDR2 YYEEEE. After removal of 4 bases from V and 0 bases from J, the junction contained 6 bases not matched to a gene. The CDR3 loop is CASSLTGTANYGYTF. The CDR3 DNA reads TGTGCCAGCAGCCTAACCGGGACAGCTAACTATGGCTACACCTTC.

The chain has TRBV5-1 and TRBJ2-1; 11 nucleotides align to TRBD1. The CDR3 contains 17 residues. Germline trimming cut 2 bases from V and 5 bases from J; bases unmatched to any gene: 9. Germline loops: CDR1 SGHRS, CDR2 YFSETQ. The DNA for the CDR3 is TGCGCCAGCAGCTTTGGACAGGGGGCAGGCGGGAACAATGAGCAGTTCTTC. It is translated as CASSFGQGAGGNNEQFF. Supplemented by reference TRBV5-1 and TRBJ2-1, the full variable domain reads KAGVTQTPRYLIKTRGQQVTLSCSPISGHRSVSWYQQTPGQGLQFLFEYFSETQRNKGNFPGRFSGRQFSNSRSEMNVSTLELGDSALYLCASSFGQGAGGNNEQFFGPGTRLTVL.

This chain links TRBV27 with TRBJ2-1; the match to TRBD1 covers 10 bases. The CDR3 contains 18 residues. Germline loops: CDR1 MNHEY, CDR2 SMNVEV (reference sequence). The V and J ends lost 2 bases and 3 bases, in that order; junction bases with no gene match: 10. CDR3 nucleotides: TGTGCCAGCAGTTTAAGGGACAGGGGACGAACCTTCTACAATGAGCAGTTCTTC. Protein product: CASSLRDRGRTFYNEQFF.

The chain has TRBV28 and TRBJ1-2; D perhaps matches TRBD1 (6 bases). This CDR3 has 12 residues. V was pared by 11 bases and J by 8 bases, with 18 bases between. CDR1 and CDR2 from the germline V gene are MDHEN and SYDVKM. DNA for the CDR3: TGTGCCGCCCTGGCGACAGGTGAAGGCTACACCTTC. Residues: CAALATGEGYTF.

V and J are TRBV7-9 and TRBJ2-1, with 8 bases fitting TRBD2. J lost 16 bases, V lost 5 bases, and 10 bases had no gene match. This CDR3 comprises 12 residues. The germline CDR1 and CDR2 sequences are SEHNR and FQNEAQ (reference sequence). The CDR3 is CASSIERGSQFF. DNA of the CDR3: TGTGCCAGCAGCATAGAGCGGGGGTCTCAATTCTTC.

V usage is TRBV29-1 and J usage is TRBJ1-2, with TRBD1 identical over 7 bases. This CDR3 region has 12 residues. The V gene end was trimmed by 6 bases and the J gene end by 4 bases; junction bases not matched to a gene: 5. CDR1 and CDR2 (germline): SQVTM, ANQGSEA. CDR3 bases: TGCAGCGTCGCAGGGGGTGGCTATGGCTACACCTTC. This translates into CSVAGGGYGYTF.

V and J are TRBV7-9 and TRBJ1-1, with D uncertain. The germline V gene has CDR1 SEHNR and CDR2 FQNEAQ (reference sequence). The CDR3 length is 13 residues. Trimming left V 4 bases short and J 4 bases short, with 10 bases between. The CDR3 sequence is CASSSTVITEAFF. The CDR3 DNA follows: TGTGCCAGCAGCTCCACAGTTATCACTGAAGCTTTCTTT.

The chain employs TRBV27 and TRBJ1-6, with 9 bases matching TRBD1. This CDR3 has 15 residues. The germline V gene encodes CDR1 MNHEY and CDR2 SMNVEV (reference sequence). V lost 8 bases to trimming and J lost 8 bases; unmatched junction nucleotides: 10. CDR3 sequence: CASGGTTGGDSPLHF. As DNA, the CDR3 is TGTGCCAGCGGGGGAACGACAGGGGGGGATTCACCCCTCCACTTT.

This clone was counted between two and nine times. The chain has TRBV4-2 and TRBJ2-5; 8 positions agree with TRBD1. The CDR3 is 15 residues long. Unmatched junction bases numbered 4, after V lost 2 bases and J lost 2 bases. The germline gives CDR1 LGHNA, CDR2 YNFKEQ. CDR3 sequence (DNA): TGTGCCAGCAGCCAAATGACAGGGGAACAAGAGACCCAGTACTTC. Its translation: CASSQMTGEQETQYF.

The chain employs TRBV28 and TRBJ2-5; TRBD1 agrees at 7 bases. The CDR3 is made up of 14 amino acids. Germline V gene sequence: CDR1 MDHEN, CDR2 SYDVKM. V lost 3 bases to trimming and J lost 5 bases; unmatched junction nucleotides: 6. The CDR3 region is CASSLTGPAETQYF. The CDR3 bases are TGTGCCAGCAGTTTGACAGGGCCGGCGGAGACCCAGTACTTC.

V usage is TRBV9 and J usage is TRBJ2-3, with TRBD2 matching 10 bases. The CDR3 length is 16 residues. V lost 2 bases to trimming and J lost 1 base; unmatched junction nucleotides: 4. Germline assignment: CDR1 SGDLS and CDR2 YYNGEE. The CDR3 protein is CASSVTSGIGTDTQYF. The CDR3 coding sequence is TGTGCCAGCAGCGTTACTAGCGGGATTGGCACAGATACGCAGTATTTT.

This chain connects TRBV5-1 to TRBJ2-7; unclear D gene. The germline V and J ends were trimmed by 2 bases and 4 bases, with 13 bases remaining between them. This CDR3 spans 14 amino acids. CDR1 and CDR2 from the germline V gene are SGHRS and YFSETQ. CDR3 loop: CASSFQASRYEQYF. CDR3 DNA: TGCGCCAGCAGCTTTCAGGCTTCCCGTTACGAGCAGTACTTC.

The rearrangement uses TRBV4-3 and TRBJ1-5; D remains unclear. The germline V and J ends were trimmed by 0 bases and 4 bases, with 10 bases remaining between them. CDR1 and CDR2 (germline): LGHNA, YSLEER. This CDR3 has 15 residues. The CDR3 reads CASSQDLGGNQPQHF. The CDR3 DNA sequence: TGCGCCAGCAGCCAAGATTTAGGAGGGAATCAGCCCCAGCATTTT.

The chain links TRBV28 to TRBJ1-5; 7 bases match TRBD1. Germline V gene sequence: CDR1 MDHEN, CDR2 SYDVKM. CDR3 size: 16 residues. Trimming took 5 bases from V and 0 from J; bases not matched to a gene: 7. In DNA form, the CDR3 reads TGTGCCAGCAGTAGGGGGACAGCAAATAGCAATCAGCCCCAGCATTTT. Protein: CASSRGTANSNQPQHF.

The rearrangement uses TRBV5-4 and TRBJ2-1; the match to TRBD2 covers 11 bases. The CDR3 has 17 amino acids. V dropped 3 bases and J dropped 4; count of bases not matched to a gene: 9. CDR1 is SGHNT and CDR2 is YYREEE in the germline V gene (reference sequence). DNA of the CDR3: TGTGCCAGCAGCTCCCAACCCGGGACTAGCGGATACAATGAGCAGTTCTTC. As protein: CASSSQPGTSGYNEQFF.

The V call is TRBV6-1, the J call TRBJ1-1, with D hard to call. CDR3 length equals 14 residues. Germline V gives CDR1 MNHNS, CDR2 SASEGT. Deletions cut 1 base from V and 0 bases from J, with 6 bases between. In DNA, the CDR3 is TGTGCCAGCAGTGAAGACAGACTGAACACTGAAGCTTTCTTT. It translates to CASSEDRLNTEAFF.

The V gene is TRBV4-1, the J gene TRBJ1-2; 7 bases fit TRBD1. Trimming removed 4 bases from V and 4 bases from J; junction bases left unmatched: 9. In germline, CDR1 is MGHRA, CDR2 YSYEKL. CDR3 size: 15 residues. The CDR3 DNA reads TGCGCCAGCAGCCTAAAAAACGAGGGGGCCTATGGCTACACCTTC. As protein: CASSLKNEGAYGYTF.

The V call is TRBV5-1, the J call TRBJ1-5; D is unclear. Trimming took off 0 bases at V and 0 bases at J, with 7 bases between the two ends. The CDR3 contains 15 residues. The germline V gene has CDR1 SGHRS and CDR2 YFSETQ. Written as DNA, the CDR3 is TGCGCCAGCAGCTTGGACAGCCCTAGCAATCAGCCCCAGCATTTT. Encoded protein: CASSLDSPSNQPQHF.

The rearrangement joins TRBV28 to TRBJ2-1; unclear D gene. Germline CDR1 and CDR2: MDHEN and SYDVKM. There are 13 residues in the CDR3. V gave up 1 base and J gave up 9 bases, with 10 bases separating them. The CDR3 reads CASSLYRSGEQFF. Written as DNA, the CDR3 is TGTGCCAGCAGTTTATATAGGTCAGGTGAGCAGTTCTTC. The complete variable domain, with remaining parts taken from reference TRBV28 and TRBJ2-1, reads DVKVTQSSRYLVKRTGEKVFLECVQDMDHENMFWYRQDPGLGLRLIYFSYDVKMKEKGDIPEGYSVSREKKERFSLILESASTNQTSMYLCASSLYRSGEQFFGPGTRLTVL.

This clone was found once. This chain uses TRBV27 with TRBJ2-7; 10 bases are shared with TRBD2. CDR1 MNHEY and CDR2 SMNVEV come from the germline V gene (reference sequence). Unmatched junction bases numbered 12, after V lost 5 bases and J lost 11 bases. The CDR3 consists of 14 residues. The CDR3 here is CASSVDGLAAPEYF. The CDR3 DNA follows: TGTGCCAGCAGTGTCGACGGACTAGCGGCCCCGGAGTACTTC.